Given below is one T cell receptor (beta chain) in context. Its antigen is unidentified. cDNA synthesis used the whole RNA isolate, giving expressed TCRB sequences. Clones were sequenced by immunoSEQ multiplex PCR, and TCRdb holds only the in-frame ones, with some missing. Of approximately 160,000 clones listed, 10% to 13% are singletons. The data originate from a study of beta chain features in type 1 diabetes. Findings of the study overall: In all four CD4+ subsets, TCRB CDR3 length was significantly, moderately reduced in type 1 diabetes.

Per germline, CDR1 SGHTA and CDR2 FQGTGA. This CDR3 region has 20 residues. The ends lost 5 bases at V and 7 bases at J; junction bases unmatched: 21. Sample: central memory CD4+ T cells from blood. V gene TRBV7-3 combines with J gene TRBJ2-1; TRBD2 matches at 12 bases. This TCR came from a man aged 30 to 39 with type 1 diabetes. Here the CDR3 DNA reads TGTGCCAGCAGCCTACAGGGAGGGCTAGCGGGAGGGCCAGGGACGAATGAGCAGTTCTTC. Its protein product is CASSLQGGLAGGPGTNEQFF.